Reported below is one T cell receptor beta chain. These data originate in a study of T cell responses to AZD1222 COVID-19 vaccine. On the study more broadly: Samples with a second dose at about 4 or about 12 weeks were pooled together.

Germline V gives CDR1 MNHEY, CDR2 SMNVEV (reference sequence). The V and J ends lost 6 bases and 5 bases respectively, with 11 bases between them. The CDR3 consists of 13 residues. Profiled with immunoSEQ multiplex PCR; TCRdb holds only in-frame clones, not every one. The data show fewer than 200,000 clones, around 90% seen once. The origin of this receptor is an adult in good health. Source: peripheral blood, taken on day 0 of AZD1222 vaccination. The chain has TRBV27 and TRBJ2-1; D remains unclear. The CDR3 DNA reads TGTGCCAGCAGGGGTAACAGTAACAATGAGCAGTTCTTC. Translation gives CASRGNSNNEQFF.